The next 15 T cell receptor beta chains were all read from a single sample in a study of vaccination and CD4 T cells after COVID-19. Treatment described: approximately 10-day PBMC culture with coronavirus spike peptide pools or control peptides (ViraFEST assay). With the Oncomine TCR Beta short-read assay, DNA from cultured CD4+ T cells was sequenced. MiXCR was run by TCRdb on the PCR reads, yielding one entry per CDR3 protein. The data show some 18,000 distinct CDR3 sequences, less than 85% seen once. For these TCRs, the target antigens are not known. What was sequenced was CD4+ T cells from blood, cultured in vitro. These receptors were taken from a human donor who had recovered from COVID-19.

V is TRBV18 and J is TRBJ2-7; D is perhaps TRBD1 (5 bases). This CDR3 has 15 amino acids. Trimming pared 0 bases from V and 1 base from J, leaving 10 bases between. Germline CDR1 KGHSH, CDR2 LQKENI. CDR3 amino acids: CASSPPGTGSYEQYF. In nucleotides, the CDR3 is TGTGCCAGCTCACCACCGGGAACAGGATCCTACGAGCAGTACTTC. Filled out from reference TRBV18 and TRBJ2-7, the complete variable domain reads NAGVMQNPRHLVRRRGQEARLRCSPMKGHSHVYWYRQLPEEGLKFMVYLQKENIIDESGMPKERFSAEFPKEGPSILRIQQVVRGDSAAYFCASSPPGTGSYEQYFGPGTRLTVT.

The rearrangement links TRBV30 to TRBJ1-1; no firm D call. Per germline, CDR1 GTSNPN and CDR2 SVGIG (reference sequence). The CDR3 loop spans 14 amino acids. V dropped 4 bases and J dropped 3 bases, with 15 bases sitting between them. The CDR3 nucleotides read TGTGCCTGGATCGATTCCCCCGGGGACACTGAAGCTTTCTTT. This sequence encodes CAWIDSPGDTEAFF.

The chain carries TRBV4-1 and TRBJ1-2; TRBD1 agrees at 8 bases. After removal of 3 bases from V and 2 bases from J, the junction contained 8 bases not matched to a gene. This CDR3 region has 16 residues. The germline V gene encodes CDR1 MGHRA and CDR2 YSYEKL. CDR3 loop: CASSQARQGLNYGYTF. The DNA for the CDR3 is TGCGCCAGCAGCCAGGCCCGACAGGGGTTGAACTATGGCTACACCTTC.

The V gene is TRBV28, the J gene TRBJ1-3; the D is unclear. Trimming took off 4 bases at V and 0 bases at J, with 13 bases between the two ends. Germline CDR1 and CDR2: MDHEN and SYDVKM. The CDR3 extends over 16 amino acids. The CDR3 nucleotides read TGTGCCAGCAGTTATCTGGGCCGTCGCTCTGGAAACACCATATATTTT. It is translated as CASSYLGRRSGNTIYF.

This clonotype was counted between two and nine times. The J gene is TRBJ1-2, the V gene TRBV6-2 or TRBV6-3; no definite D call. This CDR3 contains 12 residues. Trimming left V 3 bases short and J 4 bases short, with 6 bases between. The germline gives CDR1 MNHEY, CDR2 SVGEGT. CDR3 amino acids: CASSYRLYGYTF. CDR3 coding DNA: TGTGCCAGCAGTTATCGCCTCTATGGCTACACCTTC.

The rearrangement uses TRBV30 and TRBJ2-3, with D unresolved. The CDR3 is 12 residues long. Germline V gene sequence: CDR1 GTSNPN, CDR2 SVGIG (reference sequence). V was pared by 3 bases and J by 4 bases, with 8 bases between. CDR3 DNA: TGTGCCTGGAGCCCACCAGCAGATACGCAGTATTTT. Its translation: CAWSPPADTQYF.

The rearrangement joins TRBV28 to TRBJ2-1, with a possible D match to TRBD1 (5 bases). Per the germline V gene, CDR1 is MDHEN and CDR2 is SYDVKM. The CDR3 runs 12 residues. Trimming removed 2 bases at V and 10 bases at J, with 9 bases between. CDR3 region: CASSLSNREQFF. The CDR3 DNA follows: TGTGCCAGCAGTTTAAGTAACAGGGAGCAGTTCTTC.

The chain is built from TRBV20-1 and TRBJ1-1; no reliable D call. CDR3 size: 14 residues. The ends were cut back, 0 bases at V and 4 bases at J, with 12 bases in the middle. Germline CDR1 and CDR2: DFQATT and SNEGSKA (reference sequence). In nucleotides, the CDR3 is TGCAGTGCTAGAGACCGGGGAGTGGGCACTGAAGCTTTCTTT. Encoded protein: CSARDRGVGTEAFF.

The chain couples TRBV24-1 to TRBJ2-3, with 8 bases lining up with TRBD1. CDR1 is KGHDR and CDR2 is SFDVKD in the germline V gene. V lost 7 bases to trimming and J lost 1 base; unmatched junction nucleotides: 6. The CDR3 consists of 15 residues. CDR3 nucleotide sequence: TGTGCCACCAGCCGCAGACAGGGGCGCACAGATACGCAGTATTTT. Its translation is CATSRRQGRTDTQYF.

The rearrangement joins TRBV2 to TRBJ2-5, with D hard to call. This CDR3 has 14 amino acids. Per the germline V gene, CDR1 is SNHLY and CDR2 is FYNNEI. V was trimmed by 6 bases and J by 7 bases, leaving 18 bases between them. CDR3 nucleotides: TGTGCCAGCAGGGCTCTAGGGCCGACGAGGACCCAGTACTTC. As protein: CASRALGPTRTQYF.

This clonotype was picked up a small number of times. The V and J genes are TRBV21-1 and TRBJ1-5; the table calls TRBD1, which could not be checked here. TRBV21-1 is noted as a pseudogene. CDR3 length equals 20 residues. The CDR3 reads CASSTNLPGQNPYSNQPQHF. The CDR3 nucleotides read TGTGCCAGCAGCACCAACCTTCCGGGACAGAACCCTTATAGCAATCAGCCCCAGCATTTT.

V and J are TRBV15 and TRBJ1-3; D is unresolved. Germline V gene lookup returns CDR1 LNHNV and CDR2 YYDKDF (reference sequence). Trimming removed 0 bases from V and 0 bases from J, with 9 bases in between. The length of the CDR3 is 16 residues. The CDR3 loop reads CATSRDPGNSGNTIYF. CDR3 DNA sequence: TGTGCCACCAGCAGAGACCCCGGTAACTCTGGAAACACCATATATTTT. Combining the CDR3 with reference TRBV15 and TRBJ1-3 gives the whole variable domain DAMVIQNPRYQVTQFGKPVTLSCSQTLNHNVMYWYQQKSSQAPKLLFHYYDKDFNNEADTPDNFQSRRPNTSFCFLDIRSPGLGDTAMYLCATSRDPGNSGNTIYFGEGSWLTVV.

The rearrangement uses TRBV27 and TRBJ2-5; D not resolved. In germline, CDR1 is MNHEY, CDR2 SMNVEV (reference sequence). The V gene lost 6 bases and the J gene lost 7 bases, with 12 bases spanning the gap. The CDR3 spans 12 residues. The CDR3 spells CASSQLLGTQYF. DNA of the CDR3: TGTGCCAGCAGCCAACTCCTTGGGACCCAGTACTTC.

The chain joins TRBV4-3 to TRBJ1-1; D is perhaps TRBD1 (5 bases). CDR1 is LGHNA and CDR2 is YSLEER in the germline V gene. V shed 5 bases and J shed 3 bases, with 7 bases lying between them. The CDR3 totals 12 residues. The CDR3 DNA reads as TGCGCCAGCAGCATGGGGGACACTGAAGCTTTCTTT. As protein: CASSMGDTEAFF.

This chain links TRBV2 with TRBJ2-7; 7 bases agree with TRBD1. Trimming at V came to 5 bases and at J to 1 base, leaving 8 bases not matched to a gene. Germline lookup yields CDR1 SNHLY and CDR2 FYNNEI. The CDR3 extends over 15 amino acids. In nucleotides, the CDR3 is TGTGCCAGCAGTCCTGACAGGGCGCAGTCCTACGAGCAGTACTTC. Amino acids: CASSPDRAQSYEQYF.